Below are 29 T cell receptor beta chains sequenced from a single sample in a study of cytomegalovirus exposure and HLA in healthy donors. In the PCR, 60 Vbeta and 13 Jbeta primers were used. Sequenced by immunoSEQ multiplex PCR; TCRdb stores in-frame clones only, minus some. Here the sample spans over 130,000 clones, approximately 88% being singletons. Material for sequencing was PBMCs. The receptors here all came from a woman in her 40s in good health and CMV-seronegative.

This chain connects TRBV11-3 to TRBJ2-1, with TRBD2 matching 7 bases. Germline assignment: CDR1 SGHNT and CDR2 YENEEA. V lost 3 bases, J lost 8 bases, and 10 bases stayed unmatched. CDR3 length: 15 amino acids. CDR3 sequence: CASSLGGGGYYEQFF. CDR3 coding DNA: TGTGCCAGCAGCTTGGGGGGGGGAGGGTACTATGAGCAGTTCTTC.

The rearrangement links TRBV5-1 to TRBJ1-5; no reliable D call. The germline V and J ends were trimmed by 4 bases and 4 bases, with 9 bases remaining between them. This CDR3 has 13 residues. Germline assignment: CDR1 SGHRS and CDR2 YFSETQ. The chain's CDR3 is CASSARGNQPQHF. CDR3 nucleotide sequence: TGCGCCAGCAGCGCGAGAGGAAATCAGCCCCAGCATTTT.

This sequence joins TRBV5-1 and TRBJ2-5; 7 nucleotides align to TRBD1. The CDR3 spans 14 residues. Germline V gives CDR1 SGHRS, CDR2 YFSETQ. V gave up 4 bases and J gave up 3 bases; unmatched junction bases: 6. The CDR3 is CASSPLTGEETQYF. The CDR3 coding sequence is TGCGCCAGCAGCCCCCTCACAGGGGAAGAGACCCAGTACTTC.

V is TRBV7-3 and J is TRBJ2-3; 7 bases fit TRBD2. V lost 5 bases to trimming and J lost 5 bases; unmatched junction nucleotides: 10. Germline V CDR1 and CDR2: SGHTA, FQGTGA. The CDR3 is 15 residues long. The CDR3 nucleotides read TGTGCCAGCAGCCGGGCGGGGGATGGTGGAGATACGCAGTATTTT. This translates into CASSRAGDGGDTQYF.

The chain is built from TRBV9 and TRBJ2-5; maybe TRBD2 (6 bases). V was shortened by 3 bases and J by 2 bases, with 8 bases between the two germline ends. This CDR3 spans 13 amino acids. CDR1 SGDLS and CDR2 YYNGEE come from the germline V gene. Here the CDR3 DNA reads TGTGCCAGCAGCGGTGGAGGGCAAGAGACCCAGTACTTC. Translated, it gives CASSGGGQETQYF.

The rearrangement links TRBV5-6 to TRBJ2-5, with TRBD1 matching over 7 bases. There are 15 residues in the CDR3. The germline gives CDR1 SGHDT, CDR2 YYEEEE. V shed 1 base and J 1 base; nucleotides not matched to a gene: 4. DNA for the CDR3: TGTGCCAGCAGCTTGTCGGACAGGATCCAAGAGACCCAGTACTTC. Protein product: CASSLSDRIQETQYF.

The CDR3 sequence is CASSPRTEATYEQYF. The CDR3 nucleotides read TGTGCCAGCAGCCCGCGGACTGAGGCCACCTACGAGCAGTACTTC. The chain couples TRBV9 to TRBJ2-7, with D perhaps matching TRBD2 (5 bases). CDR3 length equals 15 residues. Germline assignment: CDR1 SGDLS and CDR2 YYNGEE. Deletions cut 4 bases from V and 2 bases from J, with 16 bases between.

This clone was counted a few times. V gene TRBV19 combines with J gene TRBJ1-5; D possibly corresponds to TRBD1 (5 bases). Germline V lookup: CDR1 LNHDA, CDR2 SQIVND (reference sequence). This CDR3 has 15 amino acids. Trimming took off 3 bases at V and 7 bases at J, with 16 bases between the two ends. The CDR3 region has the DNA TGTGCCAGTAGTATCCAATCAGGGAAAGGCCAGCCCCAGCATTTT. Translating it yields CASSIQSGKGQPQHF. The whole variable domain, filled in from reference TRBV19 and TRBJ1-5, reads DGGITQSPKYLFRKEGQNVTLSCEQNLNHDAMYWYRQDPGQGLRLIYYSQIVNDFQKGDIAEGYSVSREKKESFPLTVTSAQKNPTAFYLCASSIQSGKGQPQHFGDGTRLSIL.

The DNA for the CDR3 is TGCGCCAGCAGTCAATCTCGACTTCTATCAGGGGCGGCGACCCCCCACATTCAGTACTTC. It translates to CASSQSRLLSGAATPHIQYF. V gene TRBV23-1 combines with J gene TRBJ2-4, with a weak D call TRBD1 (6 bases). TRBV23-1 qualifies as an ORF whose function is uncertain. This CDR3 has 20 amino acids. The V end was cut by 0 bases, the J end by 8 bases, with 29 bases between.

The genes are TRBV27 and TRBJ2-5; a weak D match, TRBD1 (6 bases). The J call may be faulty, since TRBJ2-7 better matches the DNA end. Germline CDR1 reads MNHEY; CDR2 reads SMNVEV (reference sequence). The CDR3 loop spans 14 amino acids. In nucleotides, the CDR3 is TGTGCCAGCAGTTTGTGGGGGCAGAGCTACGAGCAGTACTTC. Protein: CASSLWGQSYEQYF.

The rearrangement links TRBV7-9 to TRBJ1-2, with 8 bases matching TRBD1. J lost 7 bases, V lost 2 bases, and 3 bases had no gene match. The CDR3 extends over 13 amino acids. Germline CDR1 and CDR2: SEHNR and FQNEAQ (reference sequence). The CDR3 DNA reads as TGTGCCAGCAGCTTATCCCAGGGGGCTGGCTACACCTTC. Protein product: CASSLSQGAGYTF.

This chain connects TRBV5-4 to TRBJ2-3, with D maybe TRBD2 (6 bases). The CDR3 spans 14 residues. Trimming left V 3 bases short and J 3 bases short, with 11 bases between. The germline V gene encodes CDR1 SGHNT and CDR2 YYREEE (reference sequence). CDR3 in amino acids: CASSSQSGTDTQYF. CDR3 DNA: TGTGCCAGCAGCTCCCAAAGCGGGACAGATACGCAGTATTTT.

This chain joins TRBV15 and TRBJ2-2; the D gene is possibly TRBD1 (5 bases). The CDR3 is made up of 15 amino acids. Trimming shortened V by 0 bases and J by 10 bases, and 15 bases separated the two germline ends. Germline CDR1 and CDR2: LNHNV and YYDKDF (reference sequence). CDR3 amino acids: CATSRELQAREELFF. For the CDR3, the DNA is TGTGCCACCAGCAGAGAGTTACAGGCAAGGGAGGAGCTGTTTTTT.

The chain combines TRBV29-1 with TRBJ2-5; 9 bases align to TRBD1. Germline values: CDR1 SQVTM, CDR2 ANQGSEA. V gave up 7 bases and J gave up 2 bases; unmatched junction bases: 2. The CDR3 sequence is 12 residues long. CDR3 sequence: CSAGQGQETQYF. The CDR3 DNA follows: TGCAGCGCCGGACAGGGGCAAGAGACCCAGTACTTC.

Of note for this clone: At one end the junction does not follow the germline gene, possibly because of a read error. The V gene is TRBV7-9, the J gene TRBJ1-2; D not certain. The germline V gene encodes CDR1 SEHNR and CDR2 FQNEAQ (reference sequence). The CDR3 spans 12 residues. CDR3 coding DNA: TGTTCCAGCAGCTTTACAGCAGATGGCTACACCTTC. It is translated as CSSSFTADGYTF.

This clone was detected once. The chain couples TRBV7-2 to TRBJ1-3; maybe TRBD1 (6 bases). Germline V lookup: CDR1 SGHTA, CDR2 FQGNSA. The CDR3 has 12 residues. Between the trimmed V and J ends, which lost 5 bases and 8 bases, there was a span of 10 bases. In DNA form, the CDR3 reads TGTGCCAGCAGCGCAAACAGGGACACCATATATTTT. Its translation is CASSANRDTIYF.

The chain links TRBV6-6 to TRBJ2-3, with TRBD2 identical over 9 bases. V lost 6 bases and J lost 3; bases outside the gene matches: 10. This CDR3 has 16 residues. The germline V gene encodes CDR1 MNHNY and CDR2 SVGAGI (reference sequence). The CDR3 region is CASSFPRLAGTDTQYF. The CDR3 DNA follows: TGTGCCAGCAGCTTCCCCAGGCTAGCGGGGACAGATACGCAGTATTTT.

V gene TRBV5-6 combines with J gene TRBJ1-6; 9 nucleotides line up with TRBD1. J lost 7 bases, V lost 0 bases, and 2 bases had no gene match. CDR1 is SGHDT and CDR2 is YYEEEE in the germline V gene. The CDR3 spans 15 residues. The CDR3 reads CASSLAGTGNSPLHF. The CDR3 DNA sequence: TGTGCCAGCAGCTTGGCCGGGACAGGGAATTCACCCCTCCACTTT.

The CDR3 DNA sequence: TGTGCCATCAGTGAGGTGCCCGGCGCGGGGAACACTGAAGCTTTCTTT. Amino acids: CAISEVPGAGNTEAFF. This chain uses TRBV10-3 with TRBJ1-1, with unresolved D. The CDR3 contains 16 residues. Trimming took 2 bases from V and 1 from J, leaving 14 bases between them. Germline V gene data show CDR1 as ENHRY and CDR2 as SYGVKD.

The table lists this clone with a count of one. This rearrangement joins TRBV5-6 to TRBJ2-5; the match to TRBD1 covers 7 bases. TRBJ2-7 matches the DNA end more closely, so the J call is doubtful. The CDR3 loop spans 15 amino acids. Germline assignment: CDR1 SGHDT and CDR2 YYEEEE. The CDR3, as DNA: TGTGCCAGCAGCTTGGAAGTAACAGGGGCCTACGAGCAGTACTTC. This encodes CASSLEVTGAYEQYF.

The chain couples TRBV5-6 to TRBJ1-5; unclear D gene. The length of the CDR3 is 14 residues. Trimming stripped 2 bases from V and 4 bases from J, with 10 bases between. Germline lookup yields CDR1 SGHDT and CDR2 YYEEEE. This CDR3 is CASSFREGNQPQHF. In DNA form, the CDR3 reads TGTGCCAGCAGCTTCCGGGAGGGTAATCAGCCCCAGCATTTT.

The genes are TRBV11-3 and TRBJ2-7; TRBD2 matches at 7 bases. CDR1 SGHNT and CDR2 YENEEA come from the germline V gene. This CDR3 has 15 residues. The junction had 10 bases not matched to a gene; V was cut back by 5 bases and J by 3 bases. CDR3 residues: CASSPNRLAVYEQYF. Here the CDR3 DNA reads TGTGCCAGCAGCCCCAACAGACTAGCAGTCTACGAGCAGTACTTC.

This clone was seen once. The CDR3 region is CASSLSTGRETQYF. DNA of the CDR3: TGTGCCAGCAGTCTATCGACAGGGCGAGAGACCCAGTACTTC. The chain employs TRBV6-1 and TRBJ2-5; 7 nucleotides match TRBD1. V gave up 5 bases and J gave up 4 bases; unmatched junction bases: 7. From germline, CDR1 is MNHNS and CDR2 SASEGT. The CDR3 runs to 14 residues.

In this sample, this clone turned up once. The gene calls are TRBV5-4 and TRBJ2-2; TRBD1 agrees at 7 bases. The germline V gene has CDR1 SGHNT and CDR2 YYREEE (reference sequence). The CDR3 is 15 amino acids. Germline trimming cut 4 bases from V and 0 bases from J; bases unmatched to any gene: 3. The CDR3 DNA is TGTGCCAGCAGCCCAGGGGGTTCGAACACCGGGGAGCTGTTTTTT. Protein sequence: CASSPGGSNTGELFF.

This clone occurred a few times. The chain links TRBV5-1 to TRBJ1-2; 7 bases match TRBD1. The CDR3 length is 14 residues. The trim removed 0 bases at V and 6 bases at J, leaving 5 bases unmatched. Looked up from germline, CDR1 is SGHRS and CDR2 is YFSETQ. The CDR3 here is CASSLADRTHGYTF. CDR3 sequence (DNA): TGCGCCAGCAGCTTGGCGGACAGGACACATGGCTACACCTTC. The full variable domain, its missing parts supplied by reference TRBV5-1 and TRBJ1-2, is KAGVTQTPRYLIKTRGQQVTLSCSPISGHRSVSWYQQTPGQGLQFLFEYFSETQRNKGNFPGRFSGRQFSNSRSEMNVSTLELGDSALYLCASSLADRTHGYTFGSGTRLTVV.

The CDR3 is CASSPFTDTQYF. Written as DNA, the CDR3 is TGTGCCAGCAGCCCTTTCACAGATACGCAGTATTTT. The chain has TRBV7-9 and TRBJ2-3, with D unresolved. The germline V gene encodes CDR1 SEHNR and CDR2 FQNEAQ (reference sequence). Trimming shortened V by 5 bases and J by 2 bases, and 5 bases separated the two germline ends. This CDR3 region has 12 residues.

J is TRBJ1-3 and V is TRBV4-3; D is unclear. CDR1 is LGHNA and CDR2 is YSLEER in the germline V gene. CDR3 length: 15 residues. With 0 bases removed from V and 0 bases from J, the gap between germline ends came to 6 bases. The CDR3 bases are TGCGCCAGCAGCCAAGAACTTTCCTCTGGAAACACCATATATTTT. Protein: CASSQELSSGNTIYF.

A few counts support this clone. This chain connects TRBV5-4 to TRBJ1-2, with a possible D match to TRBD1 (6 bases). This CDR3 is 17 amino acids long. Germline V gene lookup returns CDR1 SGHNT and CDR2 YYREEE (reference sequence). V was cut by 0 bases and J by 5 bases, with 20 bases left in between. In DNA form, the CDR3 reads TGTGCCAGCAGCTTGGTGCAGGGGCTGGGGATTCATTATGGCTACACCTTC. Protein sequence: CASSLVQGLGIHYGYTF.

The chain carries TRBV27 and TRBJ2-1; TRBD2 agrees at 14 bases. Trimming cost V 7 bases and J 8 bases; bases outside gene matches: 10. From germline, CDR1 is MNHEY and CDR2 SMNVEV (reference sequence). The CDR3 runs 16 residues. This CDR3 reads CASIKTSGRAGDEQFF. Here the CDR3 DNA reads TGTGCCAGCATTAAGACTAGCGGGAGGGCCGGTGATGAGCAGTTCTTC.